A selection of T cell receptor beta chains follows, all from one sample in a study of long-term antiretroviral therapy in people with HIV. TCRdb's copy holds only in-frame clones and misses some; the assay was immunoSEQ multiplex PCR. The table lists 25,000 to 35,000 clones, 65% to 80% of them singletons. Sequenced here: unsorted PBMCs, sampled 3.1 years after starting antiretroviral therapy. Receptors originate from a woman aged 50 to 60 with HIV. Both conserved end residues are part of each CDR3. Each record gives: CDR3 protein, CDR3 DNA, J gene, D gene, clone size, V gene. A D gene is named only where the DNA matches it firmly. Not every row has a clone size; where given, it reads once, few, many or a size class.

CDR3: CASSFQPGLPERAQYF; DNA: TGCGCCAGCAGTTTTCAACCAGGACTCCCGGAGCGAGCCCAGTACTTC; J: TRBJ2-5; D: .; size: once; V: TRBV5-1
CDR3: CASSPEQGTNEQFF; DNA: TGTGCCAGCAGTCCGGAACAGGGCACCAATGAGCAGTTCTTC; J: TRBJ2-1; D: .; size: few; V: TRBV6-5
CDR3: CAWGTPRYGYTF; DNA: TGTGCCTGGGGGACACCGAGGTATGGCTACACCTTC; J: TRBJ1-2; D: .; size: .; V: TRBV30
CDR3: CASSPTGYNEQFF; DNA: TGTGCCAGCAGCCCAACAGGGTACAATGAGCAGTTCTTC; J: TRBJ2-1; D: .; size: .; V: TRBV7-9
CDR3: CASRASGAPTDTQYF; DNA: TGTGCCAGCAGAGCCTCCGGGGCGCCAACAGATACGCAGTATTTT; J: TRBJ2-3; D: .; size: .; V: TRBV2
CDR3: CASSSGTGGGGYTF; DNA: TGTGCCAGCAGCTCCGGGACAGGGGGAGGGGGCTACACCTTC; J: TRBJ1-2; D: TRBD1; size: .; V: TRBV7-3
CDR3: CAWSALQETQYF; DNA: TGTGCCTGGAGTGCCTTACAAGAGACCCAGTACTTC; J: TRBJ2-5; D: .; size: .; V: TRBV30
CDR3: CASSTSGRLNQPQHF; DNA: TGTGCCAGCAGTACCTCGGGTAGGCTCAATCAGCCCCAGCATTTT; J: TRBJ1-5; D: .; size: .; V: TRBV2
CDR3: CASSLVIEGTGGNTIYF; DNA: TGTGCCAGCAGCTTAGTTATTGAGGGAACCGGCGGAAACACCATATATTTT; J: TRBJ1-3; D: .; size: few; V: TRBV7-9
CDR3: CASSSMLQETQYF; DNA: TGTGCCAGCAGCTCCATGCTCCAAGAGACCCAGTACTTC; J: TRBJ2-5; D: .; size: .; V: TRBV7-9
CDR3: CASSADRGYGELFF; DNA: TGTGCCAGCAGTGCGGACAGGGGATACGGGGAGCTGTTTTTT; J: TRBJ2-2; D: TRBD1; size: .; V: TRBV6-5
CDR3: CASSPRSPSYGYTF; DNA: TGCGCCAGCAGCCCAAGAAGCCCCTCCTATGGCTACACCTTC; J: TRBJ1-2; D: .; size: .; V: TRBV4-1
CDR3: CASSSPTGDEKLFF; DNA: TGTGCCAGCAGCTCGCCGACAGGGGACGAAAAACTGTTTTTT; J: TRBJ1-4; D: TRBD1; size: .; V: TRBV11-1
CDR3: CASRLAGGTKETQYF; DNA: TGTGCCAGCAGACTAGCGGGGGGAACCAAAGAGACCCAGTACTTC; J: TRBJ2-5; D: TRBD2; size: .; V: TRBV27
CDR3: CASSLWASRGNEQFF; DNA: TGTGCCAGCAGTTTATGGGCTAGCCGAGGGAATGAGCAGTTCTTC; J: TRBJ2-1; D: .; size: few; V: TRBV27
CDR3: CASSLGGDRGEKLFF; DNA: TGCGCCAGCAGCTTAGGAGGGGACAGAGGCGAAAAACTGTTTTTT; J: TRBJ1-4; D: TRBD1; size: .; V: TRBV5-1
CDR3: CASRLMWGNTEAFF; DNA: TGTGCCAGCAGACTGATGTGGGGGAACACTGAAGCTTTCTTT; J: TRBJ1-1; D: .; size: .; V: TRBV6-5
CDR3: CASSPGVGAFF; DNA: TGTGCCAGCAGCCCAGGAGTTGGAGCTTTCTTT; J: TRBJ1-1; D: .; size: once; V: TRBV13
CDR3: CASSRGETQYF; DNA: TGTGCCAGCAGCAGGGGGGAGACCCAGTACTTC; J: TRBJ2-5; D: .; size: .; V: TRBV7-6
CDR3: CASSQRGLDTQYF; DNA: TGTGCCAGCTCACAACGGGGATTGGATACGCAGTATTTT; J: TRBJ2-3; D: .; size: .; V: TRBV18
CDR3: CASSPRTGRTDTQYF; DNA: TGTGCCAGCAGCCCCCGGACGGGGAGGACAGATACGCAGTATTTT; J: TRBJ2-3; D: .; size: .; V: TRBV7-6
CDR3: CASRLGLAGAGELFF; DNA: TGTGCCAGCAGACTAGGACTAGCGGGGGCCGGGGAGCTGTTTTTT; J: TRBJ2-2; D: TRBD2; size: few; V: TRBV6-1
CDR3: CASSQGRSQGFLETQYF; DNA: TGCGCCAGCAGCCAAGGGAGGAGCCAGGGTTTCCTAGAGACCCAGTACTTC; J: TRBJ2-5; D: .; size: .; V: TRBV4-1
CDR3: CAGSSQPFWNEQFF; DNA: TGTGCCGGCAGCTCTCAGCCTTTTTGGAATGAGCAGTTCTTC; J: TRBJ2-1; D: .; size: .; V: TRBV30
CDR3: CASGKDRIGTGELFF; DNA: TGCGCCAGCGGCAAAGACAGGATAGGCACCGGGGAGCTGTTTTTT; J: TRBJ2-2; D: .; size: .; V: TRBV5-1
CDR3: CASSLGTGSNTEAFF; DNA: TGTGCCAGCAGCCTTGGGACAGGGAGTAACACTGAAGCTTTCTTT; J: TRBJ1-1; D: TRBD1; size: .; V: TRBV4-2
CDR3: CASSFRTSYTDTQYF; DNA: TGCGCCAGCAGCTTCCGTACCAGCTACACAGATACGCAGTATTTT; J: TRBJ2-3; D: .; size: .; V: TRBV5-1
CDR3: CASSVVAGGFETQYF; DNA: TGTGCCAGCAGCGTAGTAGCGGGGGGGTTTGAGACCCAGTACTTC; J: TRBJ2-5; D: TRBD2; size: .; V: TRBV9
CDR3: CASSEILAGGRYNYGYTF; DNA: TGTGCCAGCAGTGAAATATTGGCAGGGGGCAGGTATAACTATGGCTACACCTTC; J: TRBJ1-2; D: TRBD1; size: .; V: TRBV2
CDR3: CASSYPTSGAGELFF; DNA: TGTGCCAGCAGCTACCCGACTAGCGGGGCCGGGGAGCTGTTTTTT; J: TRBJ2-2; D: TRBD2; size: .; V: TRBV13
CDR3: CSVVDRGSNQPQHF; DNA: TGCAGCGTTGTAGACAGGGGGTCCAATCAGCCCCAGCATTTT; J: TRBJ1-5; D: TRBD1; size: .; V: TRBV29-1
CDR3: CASSFETGGFEAFF; DNA: TGTGCCAGCAGCTTCGAGACAGGGGGCTTTGAAGCTTTCTTT; J: TRBJ1-1; D: TRBD1; size: .; V: TRBV7-8
CDR3: CASSLFFGEKLFF; DNA: TGTGCCAGCAGTTTATTTTTTGGTGAAAAACTGTTTTTT; J: TRBJ1-4; D: .; size: .; V: TRBV27
CDR3: CASSPHTDTQYF; DNA: TGTGCCAGCAGCCCCCACACAGATACGCAGTATTTT; J: TRBJ2-3; D: .; size: .; V: TRBV7-8
CDR3: CASSPLFQGVNTEAFF; DNA: TGTGCCAGCTCACCACTTTTCCAGGGAGTGAACACTGAAGCTTTCTTT; J: TRBJ1-1; D: .; size: .; V: TRBV18
CDR3: CASSLDRVNTEAFF; DNA: TGCGCCAGCAGCTTGGACAGGGTAAACACTGAAGCTTTCTTT; J: TRBJ1-1; D: .; size: .; V: TRBV5-1
CDR3: CASSPLVGNTEAFF; DNA: TGTGCCAGCTCACCACTCGTCGGGAACACTGAAGCTTTCTTT; J: TRBJ1-1; D: .; size: .; V: TRBV18
CDR3: CASSHSVRGSYNEQFF; DNA: TGTGCCAGCAGCCACAGTGTCCGGGGCTCGTACAATGAGCAGTTCTTC; J: TRBJ2-1; D: .; size: .; V: TRBV4-2
CDR3: CASSQEVGPTNNEQFF; DNA: TGTGCCAGCAGCCAAGAGGTGGGACCAACGAACAATGAGCAGTTCTTC; J: TRBJ2-1; D: .; size: .; V: TRBV14
CDR3: CSAIPGLEQFF; DNA: TGCAGTGCTATACCGGGACTTGAGCAGTTCTTC; J: TRBJ2-1; D: .; size: .; V: TRBV20-1
CDR3: CASMGGYEQFF; DNA: TGTGCCAGTATGGGGGGATATGAGCAGTTCTTC; J: TRBJ2-1; D: .; size: .; V: TRBV19
CDR3: CASSYETGGNYGYTF; DNA: TGTGCCAGCAGTTACGAGACAGGAGGTAACTATGGCTACACCTTC; J: TRBJ1-2; D: .; size: .; V: TRBV6-5
CDR3: CASSWMVGTGELFF; DNA: TGCGCCAGCAGCTGGATGGTGGGAACCGGGGAGCTGTTTTTT; J: TRBJ2-2; D: .; size: once; V: TRBV5-1
CDR3: CASSVDGGLYNSPLHF; DNA: TGTGCCAGCAGCGTAGACGGGGGCCTCTATAATTCACCCCTCCACTTT; J: TRBJ1-6; D: .; size: .; V: TRBV9
CDR3: CSVDHGGMNTEAFF; DNA: TGCAGCGTTGATCACGGGGGCATGAACACTGAAGCTTTCTTT; J: TRBJ1-1; D: .; size: few; V: TRBV29-1
CDR3: CASRVWSNQPQHF; DNA: TGTGCCAGCAGGGTTTGGAGCAATCAGCCCCAGCATTTT; J: TRBJ1-5; D: .; size: .; V: TRBV2
CDR3: CASSLVRGPTDTQYF; DNA: TGTGCCAGCAGCTTAGTTCGGGGGCCCACAGATACGCAGTATTTT; J: TRBJ2-3; D: .; size: .; V: TRBV7-2
CDR3: CASSEVLNTEAFF; DNA: TGTGCCAGCAGTGAGGTATTGAACACTGAAGCTTTCTTT; J: TRBJ1-1; D: .; size: .; V: TRBV2
CDR3: CASGGFGGGDNEQFF; DNA: TGTGCTAGTGGTGGTTTTGGGGGAGGCGACAATGAGCAGTTCTTC; J: TRBJ2-1; D: .; size: once; V: TRBV12-5
CDR3: CSAWDRGGGYTF; DNA: TGCAGCGCCTGGGACAGGGGAGGCGGCTACACCTTC; J: TRBJ1-2; D: TRBD1; size: few; V: TRBV29-1
CDR3: CASSSGFGNTEAFF; DNA: TGTGCCAGCAGCTCGGGGTTTGGGAACACTGAAGCTTTCTTT; J: TRBJ1-1; D: .; size: .; V: TRBV7-3
CDR3: CASSFSAGVGEKLFF; DNA: TGTGCCAGCAGCTTTTCGGCAGGGGTTGGTGAAAAACTGTTTTTT; J: TRBJ1-4; D: .; size: .; V: TRBV7-8
CDR3: CSATAGGYTEAFF; DNA: TGCAGTGCTACGGCAGGGGGTTACACTGAAGCTTTCTTT; J: TRBJ1-1; D: TRBD1; size: .; V: TRBV29-1
CDR3: CASSPTSNTGELFF; DNA: TGTGCCAGCTCCCCGACATCGAACACCGGGGAGCTGTTTTTT; J: TRBJ2-2; D: .; size: .; V: TRBV18
CDR3: CATSRDARQGSEAFF; DNA: TGTGCCACCAGCAGAGACGCTAGACAGGGAAGTGAAGCTTTCTTT; J: TRBJ1-1; D: TRBD1; size: .; V: TRBV15
CDR3: CASSESLGGFNEKLFF; DNA: TGTGCCAGCAGTGAAAGTTTAGGGGGGTTTAATGAAAAACTGTTTTTT; J: TRBJ1-4; D: .; size: .; V: TRBV6-1
CDR3: CASSWGRGEQYF; DNA: TGTGCCAGTAGTTGGGGAAGGGGCGAGCAGTACTTC; J: TRBJ2-7; D: .; size: .; V: TRBV19
CDR3: CASSLVRAGGAEDTQYF; DNA: TGTGCCAGCAGCTTAGTTAGAGCGGGGGGGGCCGAAGATACGCAGTATTTT; J: TRBJ2-3; D: TRBD2; size: .; V: TRBV11-2
CDR3: CASSMGGMNTEAFF; DNA: TGTGCCAGTAGCATGGGGGGAATGAACACTGAAGCTTTCTTT; J: TRBJ1-1; D: .; size: .; V: TRBV19